The present T cell receptor beta chain was sequenced within a study of blood T cell repertoires in COVID-19. At the level of the study: T cells, B-cell-depleted T cells, or PBMCs provided the cDNA or gDNA that served as material.

The protocol was immunoSEQ multiplex PCR, while the TCRdb copy is restricted to in-frame clones and leaves out a portion. The sample shows under 75,000 clones, about 81% of them seen only once. Sequencing used peripheral blood. This clonotype originated in an elderly man with acute or convalescent COVID-19.

CDR3 residues: CASRASGSDTQYF. CDR3 nucleotide sequence: TGTGCCAGTCGAGCTAGCGGGAGTGATACGCAGTATTTT. The chain has TRBV6-5 and TRBJ2-3, with 10 bases identical to TRBD2. Germline CDR1 and CDR2: MNHEY and SVGAGI. V gave up 9 bases and J gave up 6 bases; unmatched junction bases: 6. The CDR3 has 13 amino acids.